This section outlines one TCR beta chain sequence together with its context. The target of this receptor is not known. No quality values exist for individual bases; no much larger clone is one base distant. The data were taken from a study of blood T cell repertoires in COVID-19 (dated by TCRdb to about 2020). In the study overall: Samples covering the acute and convalescent phases of COVID-19 were provided by collaborators in the United States, Italy and Spain. The prospective study material was composed of cDNA or gDNA derived from T cells, B-cell-depleted T cells, or PBMCs. Deeply sampled blood TCRbeta repertoires from subjects exposed to, actively infected with, or recovered from COVID-19 were included in the dataset. A freely available public database, intended as a resource for researchers studying the immune response to SARS-CoV-2, is where the repertoires were released. Samples came from the ongoing ImmuneRACE study (first 160 participants) plus 1,254 subjects from 6 global collaborators. Nearly every sample came with metadata listing a de-identified subject ID, COVID-19 status, age in years and sex. Where available, HLA class I and class II types were taken from metadata supplied by the sample provider and were not determined by assay-based typing. Study-wide conclusions, independent of this receptor: How much clinical and demographic metadata was included differed by source and by participant, and the metadata was provided uncurated.

Here V drops 4 bases and J drops 4 bases, and the junction holds 5 bases not matched to any gene. CDR1 WNHNN and CDR2 SYGVQD were looked up in the germline V gene (reference sequence). Counted from cysteine to phenylalanine, this CDR3 has 15 amino acids. Here the CDR3 DNA is all that survives: 45 bases in frame from base 1. Whole blood was collected in K2EDTA tubes by collaborating institutions according to the institutions' own protocols. For TCRbeta analysis, collaborator samples were shipped as frozen whole blood, as isolated PBMCs, or as DNA extracted from either sample type. The immunoSEQ Assay, a bias-controlled multiplex PCR, was used to amplify TCRbeta CDR3 regions from genomic DNA. The study's processing was this. The number of nucleated cells in each sample was estimated from the amplification of reference gene primers within the assay. To quantify the absolute abundance of each unique TCRbeta CDR3 rearrangement, sequence reads were collapsed and filtered. For each sample, productive Simpson clonality was calculated as the square root of Simpson's diversity index across productive rearrangements. This immuneACCESS table, as held by TCRdb, lists in-frame sequences with V and J called but not all clones. Of the missing ones, under half trace to an unresolved V gene in checked studies; the others have no known cause. The V and J calls and clone size are taken from that table; D and trimming were inferred from the DNA. Counted in this sample were around 58,000 clones; roughly nine tenths of them appeared once. Approximately 7.6% of the sample goes to the ten largest clones.

This TCR was recovered from a woman in her sixties with active or convalescent COVID-19. The sequenced sample was peripheral blood. This chain is built from TRBV10-1 and TRBJ1-2, with 11 central nucleotides matching TRBD1. The DNA reads as follows: TGCGCCAGCAGTGGGGACAGGGGGTATTTCTATGGCTACACCTTC. This yields the protein CASSGDRGYFYGYTF.